These T cell receptor beta chains were read from a single sample in a study of CXCR3-negative and CXCR3-positive naive CD8 T cells. TCRdb reprocessed the 5' RACE reads, with one entry per CDR3 protein and no DNA. This sample lists fewer than 55,000 distinct CDR3 sequences; its ten largest clones have about 1.4%. The sample was naive CXCR3- CD8+ T cells from blood. These receptors all come from a human donor in good health. Some clones in this sample may be carry-over from other donors' samples. The CDR3 runs from the conserved cysteine through the conserved F or W. The order of the fields is V gene, J gene, CDR3 protein.

TRBV14	TRBJ2-1	CASSQGHGSEQFF
TRBV28	TRBJ2-2	CASSLARSGGATGELFF
TRBV29-1	TRBJ2-7	CSVVSRGEQYF
TRBV12-3/TRBV12-4	TRBJ2-3	CASSFVSLTDTQYF
TRBV28	TRBJ2-6	CASTEQSSGANVLTF
TRBV25-1	TRBJ1-1	CASSEPNTEAFF
TRBV7-3	TRBJ1-3	CASSYRAGNTIYF
TRBV29-1	TRBJ2-2	CSVEGTSGYTGELFF
TRBV28	TRBJ1-4	CASGTGLDEKLFF
TRBV5-6	TRBJ2-7	CASSVGLASYEQYF
TRBV6-2/TRBV6-3	TRBJ2-2	CASIGTLRNTGELFF
TRBV12-3/TRBV12-4	TRBJ2-7	CASSADRDEQYF
TRBV28	TRBJ2-5	CASRRRERAQYF
TRBV20-1	TRBJ2-1	CSAREDNEQFF
TRBV5-6	TRBJ2-1	CASSLAALSSYNEQFF
TRBV5-6	TRBJ2-7	CASSLLTGNSYEQYF
TRBV28	TRBJ2-7	CASSPQGSSPYEQYF
TRBV7-2	TRBJ2-7	CASSLVRYEQYF
TRBV5-1	TRBJ2-5	CASSLEGSQETQYF
TRBV18	TRBJ2-7	CASSPRDRYEQYF
TRBV15	TRBJ2-7	CATSIDRGLTYEQYF
TRBV29-1	TRBJ2-2	CSVGRGNTGELFF
TRBV4-2	TRBJ2-7	CASSQDRGVSYEQYF
TRBV28	TRBJ2-7	CASGGGYERYF
TRBV6-5	TRBJ2-1	CASSYPGGSSYNEQFF
TRBV20-1	TRBJ2-2	CSAKLAGDNTGELFF
TRBV5-1	TRBJ2-7	CASSLGEGRIPYEQYF
TRBV5-1	TRBJ2-2	CASSLGDWQTGGELFF
TRBV7-9	TRBJ2-1	CASRLQDRGNEQFF